This record covers a single T cell receptor beta chain. This receptor's antigen is unknown. Base qualities were left out, and no much larger clone turns up one base away. This record belongs to a study of CD8 T cells in Susac syndrome (dated 2019 in TCRdb). Concerning the study at large: Repertoire sequencing was used to test whether CD8+ T cell activation and differentiation in Susac syndrome was antigen driven.

The CDR3 contains 14 residues, cysteine and phenylalanine counted. CDR3 DNA only is kept here, 42 bases in frame from base 1. The V end gives up 4 bases and the J end 4 bases, leaving 5 bases in the junction not matched to a gene. The germline V gene encodes CDR1 GTSNPN and CDR2 SVGIG (reference sequence). RNA was extracted using the RNeasy kit, and about 0.45 to 1 ug of the RNA was reverse transcribed with random hexamers. TCR beta CDR3 regions were amplified with the immunoSEQ multiplex PCR assay covering 54 Vbeta and 13 Jbeta segments. Bias from PCR amplification was corrected by using a synthetic template baseline for primer optimization and for computational correction. The source study handled its data this way. Reads were annotated to V, D and J genes according to IMGT and were analyzed with immunoSEQ Analyzer, with only productive sequences retained. To calculate clonality, Shannon entropy was normalized by log2 of the number of productive unique sequences and then subtracted from one. For each patient and control, public and private clones were evaluated among the 100 most prevalent clones. Clones were defined as Susac-specific when absent from the healthy and MS cohorts, from about 1,100 published viral clones and from other ImmuneACCESS disease sequences. Using fastp at Q25 and MiXCR, TCRdb reprocessed the public reads and kept productive beta chains. Rows are unified per CDR3 protein, each entry keeping the most common DNA and genes. Here the V and J calls rest on TCRdb's processing, not on the authors' analysis. In this sample the table shows 300,000 to 350,000 distinct CDR3 sequences, 92% of which occur a single time. Clones ranked in the top ten supply more than 0.06% of the sample.

Paper-wide results and their limitations: The study acknowledged that relatively few individuals were included in the TCR sequencing and HLA analysis.

Peripheral blood CD8+ and CD4+ T cells from healthy donors, Susac syndrome patients and multiple sclerosis patients were profiled using high-throughput TCR beta sequencing. The multiple sclerosis controls were treatment-naive patients who had stable or active relapsing-remitting disease and met the revised McDonald criteria. CD8+ TEMRA cells were enriched by FACS, while bulk CD8+ and CD4+ T cells were purified by magnetic negative isolation. Blood was drawn into EDTA tubes, processed within 24 hours, and PBMCs were isolated by density gradient centrifugation. PBMCs intended for TCR sequencing were cryopreserved in liquid nitrogen and thawed later in a water bath at 37 degrees C. The sorted or isolated CD4+, CD8+ and CD8+ TEMRA cells had a purity of 90% or higher.

This receptor was identified in a human donor with multiple sclerosis. The chain uses TRBV30 and TRBJ1-2, with 11 middle bases fitting TRBD1. The sample was CD4+ T cells from PBMCs. Read as DNA, the sequence is TGTGCCTGGATGAGGACAGGGGGCAGCTATGGCTACACCTTC. This translates into CAWMRTGGSYGYTF.